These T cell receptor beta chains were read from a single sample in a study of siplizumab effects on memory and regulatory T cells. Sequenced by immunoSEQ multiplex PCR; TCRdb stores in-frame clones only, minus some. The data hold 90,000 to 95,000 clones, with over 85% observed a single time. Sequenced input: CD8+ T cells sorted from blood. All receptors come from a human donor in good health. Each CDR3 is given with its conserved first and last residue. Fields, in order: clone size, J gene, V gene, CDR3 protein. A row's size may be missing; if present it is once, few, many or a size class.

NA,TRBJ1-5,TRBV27,CASSFDRNQPQHF
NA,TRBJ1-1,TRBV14,CASSQVGFGGAPMNTEAFF
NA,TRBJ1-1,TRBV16,CASSPVGTEDEAFF
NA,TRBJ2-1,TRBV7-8,CASSSGPDRDGEQFF
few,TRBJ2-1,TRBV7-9,CASSSSQGYEQFF
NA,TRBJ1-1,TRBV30,CALGRGTEAFF
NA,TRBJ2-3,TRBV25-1,CASSGGTSGQTSTDTQYF
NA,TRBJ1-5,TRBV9,CASSVGQNSNQPQHF
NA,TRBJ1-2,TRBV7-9,CASSPHRAKYGYTF
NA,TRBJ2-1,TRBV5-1,CASSRGQPNEQFF
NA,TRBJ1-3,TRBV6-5,CASTQSSGNTIYF
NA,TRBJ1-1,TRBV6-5,CASSYRPSQGTNEAFF
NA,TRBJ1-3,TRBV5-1,CASSNSLSGNTIYF
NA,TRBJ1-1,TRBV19,CASSIERDLLAGGTEAFF
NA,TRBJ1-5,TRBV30,CAWSVGQGGQPQHF
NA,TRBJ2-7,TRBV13,CASSFLGKAYEQYF
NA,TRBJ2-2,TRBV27,CASGWAANTGELFF
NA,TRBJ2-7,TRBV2,CASSKTVPESSYEQYF
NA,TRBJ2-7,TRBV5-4,CASSLMGMQQYF
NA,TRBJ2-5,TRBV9,CASSVSGSGETQYF
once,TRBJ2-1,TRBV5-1,CASSLYGGRASDEQFF
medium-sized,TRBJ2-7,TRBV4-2,CASSARTSGGALEQYF